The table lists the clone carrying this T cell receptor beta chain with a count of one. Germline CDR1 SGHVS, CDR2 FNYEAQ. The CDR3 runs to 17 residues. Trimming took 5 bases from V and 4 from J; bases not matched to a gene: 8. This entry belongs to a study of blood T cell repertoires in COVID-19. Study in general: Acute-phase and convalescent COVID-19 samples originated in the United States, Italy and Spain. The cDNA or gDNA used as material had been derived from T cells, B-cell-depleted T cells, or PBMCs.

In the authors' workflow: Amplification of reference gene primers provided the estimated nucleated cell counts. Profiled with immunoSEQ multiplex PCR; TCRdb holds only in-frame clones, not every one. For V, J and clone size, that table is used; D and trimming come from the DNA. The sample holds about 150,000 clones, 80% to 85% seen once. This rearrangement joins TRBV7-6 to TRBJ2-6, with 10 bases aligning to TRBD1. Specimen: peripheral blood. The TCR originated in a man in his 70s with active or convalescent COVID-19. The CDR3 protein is CASSPRQGASGANVLTF. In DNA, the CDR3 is TGTGCCAGCAGCCCCCGACAGGGGGCGTCGGGGGCCAACGTCCTGACTTTC.